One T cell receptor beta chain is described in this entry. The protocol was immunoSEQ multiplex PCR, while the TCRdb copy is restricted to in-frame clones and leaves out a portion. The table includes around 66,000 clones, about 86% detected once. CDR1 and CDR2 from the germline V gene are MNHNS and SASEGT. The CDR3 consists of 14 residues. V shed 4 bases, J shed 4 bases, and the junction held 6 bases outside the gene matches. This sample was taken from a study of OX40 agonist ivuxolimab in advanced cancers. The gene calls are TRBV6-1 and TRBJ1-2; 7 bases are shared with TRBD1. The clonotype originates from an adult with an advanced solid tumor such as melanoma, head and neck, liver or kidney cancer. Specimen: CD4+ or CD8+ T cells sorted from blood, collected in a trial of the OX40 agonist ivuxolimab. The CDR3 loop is CASSVSGTAYGYTF. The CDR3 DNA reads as TGTGCCAGCAGTGTCTCCGGGACAGCCTATGGCTACACCTTC.